Each of the 21 T cell receptor beta chains below was sequenced from the same sample in a study of T cells in Graves' hyperthyroidism and ophthalmopathy. What was amplified from RNA transcripts were TCR beta CDR3 regions. HTBI primers were the set used in a first-round RT-PCR of the TCR CDR3. Each CDR3 protein gets one entry after TCRdb re-called the multiplex PCR reads with MiXCR. The sample contains over 500,000 distinct CDR3 sequences, approximately 17% of which appear only once. Sequenced input: blood. These receptor sequences come from a woman under 30 with Graves' ophthalmopathy.

Comments on this clonotype: This may be a read error: a much more frequent sequence differs by one nucleotide. This chain joins TRBV27 and TRBJ2-1; 9 bases match TRBD1. Germline CDR1 and CDR2: MNHEY and SMNVEV (reference sequence). The CDR3 is 14 residues long. CDR3 nucleotide sequence: TGTGCCAGCAGTTGGGACAGGGTGAGCAATGGGCAGTTCTTC. Translation: CASSWDRVSNGQFF.

This clonotype occurred many times. The J gene is TRBJ2-7, the V gene TRBV5-1; the match to TRBD2 covers 11 bases. Germline values: CDR1 SGHRS, CDR2 YFSETQ. The junction had 7 bases not matched to a gene; V was cut back by 4 bases and J by 10 bases. This CDR3 contains 13 residues. The CDR3 sequence: CASSELAGDFQYF. The CDR3 nucleotides are TGCGCCAGCAGCGAACTAGCGGGAGACTTTCAGTACTTC.

The V gene is TRBV4-2, the J gene TRBJ1-1; D may be TRBD1 (6 bases). V was pared by 3 bases and J by 1 base, with 12 bases between. The CDR3 is 15 residues long. The germline CDR1 and CDR2 sequences are LGHNA and YNFKEQ. DNA for the CDR3: TGTGCCAGCAGCCATGTAACACAGGGGAACACTGAAGCTTTCTTT. Its protein product is CASSHVTQGNTEAFF.

The rearrangement uses TRBV14 and TRBJ2-3; D gene unclear. The germline V gene encodes CDR1 SGHDN and CDR2 FVKESK. The CDR3 spans 15 residues. V dropped 0 bases and J dropped 4 bases, with 11 bases sitting between them. The CDR3 protein is CASSQDGMAADTQYF. In DNA form, the CDR3 reads TGTGCCAGCAGCCAAGATGGTATGGCAGCAGATACGCAGTATTTT.

This clonotype was detected only a few times. V gene TRBV20-1 combines with J gene TRBJ2-4; either TRBD1 or TRBD2 may fit D (5 bases each). The CDR3 is made up of 13 amino acids. Germline V gene sequence: CDR1 DFQATT, CDR2 SNEGSKA (reference sequence). Trimming stripped 7 bases from V and 1 base from J, with 11 bases between. The CDR3 region has the DNA TGCAGTGTTTGGGGGTTGGCCAAAAACATTCAGTACTTC. Protein: CSVWGLAKNIQYF.

The V and J genes are TRBV12-3 or TRBV12-4 and TRBJ2-1; 12 bases are a match to TRBD2. CDR3 size: 15 residues. The J segment lost 8 bases and the V segment lost 4 bases, leaving 6 bases of the junction unmatched. The CDR3 nucleotides read TGTGCCAGCAGTTCCCGACTAGCGGGAGTGGATGAGCAGTTCTTC. It encodes CASSSRLAGVDEQFF.

This clonotype was seen ten or more times. CDR3 nucleotide sequence: TGTGCCAGCAGTTTATTCGGGGGGCCTTCTGAAGCTTTCTTT. It yields the protein CASSLFGGPSEAFF. This chain connects TRBV28 to TRBJ1-1, with D perhaps TRBD1 (6 bases). V lost 1 base and J 6 bases, leaving 12 bases between the germline ends. This CDR3 is built from 14 residues. The germline V gene encodes CDR1 MDHEN and CDR2 SYDVKM.

This clonotype was recorded many times. J is TRBJ2-7 and V is TRBV20-1, with TRBD2 matching 8 bases. CDR1 and CDR2 from the germline V gene are DFQATT and SNEGSKA (reference sequence). This CDR3 comprises 12 residues. Trimming at V came to 7 bases and at J to 1 base, leaving 3 bases not matched to a gene. CDR3 sequence: CSVTSGSYEQYF. Written as DNA, the CDR3 is TGCAGTGTAACTAGCGGTTCCTACGAGCAGTACTTC.

This clonotype was seen a single time. The V and J genes are TRBV5-4 and TRBJ2-1; D gene unclear. The CDR3 contains 14 residues. Trimming stripped 0 bases from V and 7 bases from J, with 11 bases between. Germline values: CDR1 SGHNT, CDR2 YYREEE (reference sequence). CDR3: CASSLAVKRNEQFF. For the CDR3, the DNA is TGTGCCAGCAGCTTGGCTGTTAAGCGAAATGAGCAGTTCTTC.

This clonotype was observed a few times. The rearrangement joins TRBV6-6 to TRBJ1-6; tentatively, D is TRBD1 (6 bases). CDR3 size: 15 residues. Germline-derived CDR1 and CDR2 are MNHNY and SVGAGI (reference sequence). The V end was cut by 0 bases, the J end by 9 bases, with 12 bases between. The CDR3 DNA reads as TGTGCCAGCAGTTACTCACGGGGGCAAGGTTCACCCCTCCACTTT. The encoded protein is CASSYSRGQGSPLHF.

This clonotype was seen repeatedly, ten times or more. The rearrangement links TRBV27 to TRBJ2-3, with 8 bases fitting TRBD1. The CDR3 totals 15 residues. Germline lookup yields CDR1 MNHEY and CDR2 SMNVEV (reference sequence). With V trimmed by 5 bases and J by 2 bases, 6 bases remained unmatched. CDR3 region: CASSMTGAHTDTQYF. The CDR3 DNA reads as TGTGCCAGCAGTATGACAGGGGCCCACACAGATACGCAGTATTTT.

In its sample, this clonotype was seen many times. The DNA of the CDR3 is TGCAGCGTTCTGGGCTACGAGCAGTACTTC. Its protein product is CSVLGYEQYF. The chain recombines TRBV29-1 with TRBJ2-7; D is uncertain. Trimming took 5 bases from V and 3 from J, leaving 5 bases between them. Germline V gives CDR1 SQVTM, CDR2 ANQGSEA. This CDR3 has 10 amino acids.

This clonotype came up many times. The chain joins TRBV9 to TRBJ2-1; 7 nucleotides line up with TRBD2. CDR1 and CDR2 (germline): SGDLS, YYNGEE. The length of the CDR3 is 15 residues. J was trimmed by 4 bases and V by 3 bases; bases with no gene match: 7. Here the CDR3 DNA reads TGTGCCAGCAGCGCGCCCGGGACTACGTACAATGAGCAGTTCTTC. It yields the protein CASSAPGTTYNEQFF.

The CDR3 region has the DNA TGCGCCAGCAGCCAAGATCCTCTTCGAGGCGTAGATGAGCAGTTCTTC. Encoded protein: CASSQDPLRGVDEQFF. V is TRBV4-3 and J is TRBJ2-1; D gene ambiguous. The CDR3 loop spans 16 amino acids. Trimming took off 0 bases at V and 8 bases at J, with 17 bases between the two ends. Germline CDR1 reads LGHNA; CDR2 reads YSLEER.

This clonotype has just a few counts. CDR3 protein: CASSLRGYETQYF. The CDR3 coding sequence is TGCGCCAGCAGCTTAAGAGGGTACGAGACCCAGTACTTC. The chain has TRBV5-1 and TRBJ2-5; weak D call: TRBD2 (5 bases). CDR3 size: 13 residues. Germline CDR1 is SGHRS and CDR2 is YFSETQ. The V and J ends lost 2 bases and 5 bases respectively, with 10 bases between them. Drawing the rest from reference TRBV5-1 and TRBJ2-5, the complete variable domain is KAGVTQTPRYLIKTRGQQVTLSCSPISGHRSVSWYQQTPGQGLQFLFEYFSETQRNKGNFPGRFSGRQFSNSRSEMNVSTLELGDSALYLCASSLRGYETQYFGPGTRLLVL.

The V and J genes are TRBV12-3 or TRBV12-4 and TRBJ2-7; 11 nucleotides agree with TRBD2. The CDR3 consists of 18 residues. The V segment lost 6 bases and the J segment 2 bases; nucleotides outside the gene matches: 15. The CDR3 reads CASSREKLAGELTYEQYF. CDR3 DNA sequence: TGTGCCAGCAGCCGAGAGAAACTAGCGGGGGAATTAACCTACGAGCAGTACTTC.

This clonotype is judged medium-sized. The V call is TRBV3-1, the J call TRBJ1-2; maybe TRBD1 (6 bases). CDR1 is LGHDT and CDR2 is YNNKEL in the germline V gene (reference sequence). The CDR3 has 13 amino acids. V was cut by 5 bases and J by 7 bases, with 14 bases left in between. The CDR3 DNA reads as TGTGCCAGCAGCAGACAGGACTTTGGTGGCTACACCTTC. Its protein is CASSRQDFGGYTF. The whole variable domain, remainder taken from reference TRBV3-1 and TRBJ1-2, is DTAVSQTPKYLVTQMGNDKSIKCEQNLGHDTMYWYKQDSKKFLKIMFSYNNKELIINETVPNRFSPKSPDKAHLNLHINSLELGDSAVYFCASSRQDFGGYTFGSGTRLTVV.

V gene TRBV10-3 combines with J gene TRBJ2-1, with 10 bases matching TRBD2. This CDR3 spans 17 amino acids. CDR1 and CDR2 (germline): ENHRY, SYGVKD. Unmatched junction bases numbered 10, after V lost 4 bases and J lost 4 bases. The CDR3: CAISVTLAGELYNEQFF. Written as DNA, the CDR3 is TGTGCCATCAGTGTAACTCTAGCGGGAGAGCTTTACAATGAGCAGTTCTTC.

Ten or more counts support this clonotype. V usage is TRBV5-5 and J usage is TRBJ2-1; TRBD1 matches 9 bases. J was trimmed by 8 bases and V by 1 base; bases with no gene match: 4. The CDR3 loop spans 14 amino acids. CDR1 and CDR2 (germline): SGHKS, YYEKEE (reference sequence). CDR3 loop: CASSLWDRVDEQFF. CDR3 DNA sequence: TGTGCCAGCAGCTTGTGGGACAGGGTCGATGAGCAGTTCTTC.

This clonotype was recorded many times. V gene TRBV20-1 combines with J gene TRBJ1-1, with D possibly being TRBD1 (6 bases). The germline CDR1 and CDR2 sequences are DFQATT and SNEGSKA (reference sequence). This CDR3 is built from 14 residues. V was cut by 1 base and J by 2 bases, with 11 bases left in between. CDR3 sequence: CSARAGGANTEAFF. The DNA of the CDR3 is TGCAGTGCTAGAGCCGGGGGGGCAAACACTGAAGCTTTCTTT.

This clonotype was recorded at least ten times. The chain carries TRBV18 and TRBJ1-6, with D unclear. Germline V CDR1 and CDR2: KGHSH, LQKENI. Trimming left V 3 bases short and J 10 bases short, with 10 bases between. The CDR3 extends over 13 amino acids. DNA for the CDR3: TGTGCCAGCTCACCGGAACAGCCGTCACCCCTCCACTTT. Amino acid sequence: CASSPEQPSPLHF. The variable domain in full, with the rest retrieved from reference TRBV18 and TRBJ1-6, is NAGVMQNPRHLVRRRGQEARLRCSPMKGHSHVYWYRQLPEEGLKFMVYLQKENIIDESGMPKERFSAEFPKEGPSILRIQQVVRGDSAAYFCASSPEQPSPLHFGNGTRLTVT.